A single sample is the source of the 7 T cell receptor beta chains below, sequenced in a study of shared clonotypes between healthy human individuals. Profiled with immunoSEQ multiplex PCR; TCRdb holds only in-frame clones, not every one. Of approximately 1,000,000 clones listed, around 78% are singletons. The specimen sequenced was memory CD4+ T cells from PBMCs. Subset defined: CD45RA-negative fraction. Receptor source: a man younger than 35 in good health. Some clones in this sample may be carry-over from other donors' samples.

This clone was seen ten or more times. The CDR3 reads CASSEAGEYTIYF. The CDR3 DNA reads TGTGCCAGCAGTGAGGCAGGGGAGTACACCATATATTTT. The chain has TRBV25-1 and TRBJ1-3, with D tentatively TRBD1 (6 bases). V was pared by 3 bases and J by 8 bases, with 11 bases between. Germline assignment: CDR1 MGHDK and CDR2 SYGVNS. The CDR3 is made up of 13 amino acids.

The chain links TRBV1 to TRBJ2-3; the table's D call TRBD2 went unverified against the DNA. TRBV1 is flagged as a pseudogene. The CDR3 contains 19 residues. This CDR3 reads CTSSHYASPAKRVTDTQYF. CDR3 in DNA: TGCACCAGCAGCCACTATGCGTCTCCCGCGAAGAGGGTAACAGATACGCAGTATTTT.

This chain links TRBV6-5 with TRBJ1-2; D unresolved. V lost 8 bases, J lost 8 bases, and 9 bases lay in between. CDR1 and CDR2 (germline): MNHEY, SVGAGI. This CDR3 region has 10 residues. The CDR3 region is CASGQAGYTF. In DNA form, the CDR3 reads TGTGCCAGCGGGCAGGCGGGCTACACCTTC.

The chain carries TRBV29-1 and TRBJ2-3, with D possibly matching TRBD2 (6 bases). The CDR3 is 15 residues long. Germline lookup yields CDR1 SQVTM and CDR2 ANQGSEA. The V gene lost 0 bases and the J gene lost 2 bases, with 12 bases spanning the gap. CDR3 DNA sequence: TGCAGCGTTGAAGATGTTAGCGGATCCACAGATACGCAGTATTTT. It translates to CSVEDVSGSTDTQYF.

Note on this clone: The germline gene is not matched at one end of the junction; a read error may be the cause. J is TRBJ2-7 and V is TRBV6-1, with 9 bases aligning to TRBD1. CDR1 is MNHNS and CDR2 is SASEGT in the germline V gene. CDR3 length: 15 residues. The CDR3 DNA is TGTGCCAGCAGTCAATGGGACAGGGAGGCTATGGTGCTTGACTTC. Translating it yields CASSQWDREAMVLDF.

The chain couples TRBV9 to TRBJ2-2; either TRBD1 or TRBD2 may supply D (5 bases each). V lost 5 bases, J lost 4 bases, and 12 bases lay in between. CDR3 length: 14 residues. Germline loops: CDR1 SGDLS, CDR2 YYNGEE. The DNA for the CDR3 is TGTGCCAGCAGACCGGGACGTACCACCGGGGAGCTGTTTTTT. It yields the protein CASRPGRTTGELFF. Full variable domain (outside the CDR3, taken from reference TRBV9 and TRBJ2-2): DSGVTQTPKHLITATGQRVTLRCSPRSGDLSVYWYQQSLDQGLQFLIQYYNGEERAKGNILERFSAQQFPDLHSELNLSSLELGDSALYFCASRPGRTTGELFFGEGSRLTVL.

The V gene is TRBV5-3, the J gene TRBJ2-7; weak D call: TRBD2 (7 bases). TRBV5-3 is an open reading frame, and its role is uncertain. The CDR3 is 17 amino acids. V gave up 4 bases and J gave up 3 bases, with 23 bases separating them. The CDR3 DNA reads as TGTGCCAGAAGCCCGATCGTATTGGGGGCGGGAGACTACGAGCAGTACTTC. Residues: CARSPIVLGAGDYEQYF.